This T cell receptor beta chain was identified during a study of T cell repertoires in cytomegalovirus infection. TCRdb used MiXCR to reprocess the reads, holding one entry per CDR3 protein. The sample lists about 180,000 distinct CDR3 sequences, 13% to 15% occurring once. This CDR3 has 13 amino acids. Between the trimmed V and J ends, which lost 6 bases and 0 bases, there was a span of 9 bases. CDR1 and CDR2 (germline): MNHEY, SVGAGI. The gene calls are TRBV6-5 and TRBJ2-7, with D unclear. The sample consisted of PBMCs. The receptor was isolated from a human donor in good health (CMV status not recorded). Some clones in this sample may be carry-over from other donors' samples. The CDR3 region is CASSATNSYEQYF. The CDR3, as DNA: TGTGCCAGCAGCGCCACAAACTCCTACGAGCAGTACTTC.